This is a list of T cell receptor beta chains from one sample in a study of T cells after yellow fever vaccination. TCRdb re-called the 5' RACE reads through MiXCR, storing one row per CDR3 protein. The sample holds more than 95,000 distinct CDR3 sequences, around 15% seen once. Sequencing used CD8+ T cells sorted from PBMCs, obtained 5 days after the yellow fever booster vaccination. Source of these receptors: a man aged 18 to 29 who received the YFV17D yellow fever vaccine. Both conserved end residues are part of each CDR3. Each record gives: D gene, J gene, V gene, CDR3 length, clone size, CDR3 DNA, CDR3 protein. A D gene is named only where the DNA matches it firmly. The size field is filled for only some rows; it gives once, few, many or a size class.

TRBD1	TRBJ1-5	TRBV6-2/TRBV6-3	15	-	TGTGCCAGCAGGCTCCCGGGACAGGGCCATCAGCCCCAGCATTTT	CASRLPGQGHQPQHF
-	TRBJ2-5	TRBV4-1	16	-	TGCGCCAGCAGCCAAGCTTTGGCGGGGGCCCAAGAGACCCAGTACTTC	CASSQALAGAQETQYF
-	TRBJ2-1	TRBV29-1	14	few	TGCAGCGTGGCAGGGGCCAGCTCCTACAATGAGCAGTTCTTC	CSVAGASSYNEQFF
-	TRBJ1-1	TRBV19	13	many	TGTGCCAGTAAGGAATCCGGGACAACTGAAGCTTTCTTT	CASKESGTTEAFF
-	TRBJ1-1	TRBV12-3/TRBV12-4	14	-	TGTGCCAGCAGTCCGGCCGGGTCGAACACTGAAGCTTTCTTT	CASSPAGSNTEAFF
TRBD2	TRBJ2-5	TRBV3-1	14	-	TGTGCCAGCAGCCACAGGACTAGCGTTGAGACCCAGTACTTC	CASSHRTSVETQYF
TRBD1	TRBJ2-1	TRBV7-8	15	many	TGTGCCAGCAGCTTGACCGGGACAGATGACAATGAGCAGTTCTTC	CASSLTGTDDNEQFF
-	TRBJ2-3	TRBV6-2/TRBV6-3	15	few	TGTGCCAGCAGTTACCAGGCTAGCGTCACAGATACGCAGTATTTT	CASSYQASVTDTQYF
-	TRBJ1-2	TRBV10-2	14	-	TGCGCCAGCAGAAAGGGAGATGGGGTCTATGGCTACACCTTC	CASRKGDGVYGYTF
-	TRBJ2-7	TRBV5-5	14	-	TGTGCCAGCAGCAAACCGGAGAATTTCTACGAGCAGTACTTC	CASSKPENFYEQYF
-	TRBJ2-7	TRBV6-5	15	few	TGTGCCAGCAGTTACAGACAGGACGGGTCCTACGAGCAGTACTTC	CASSYRQDGSYEQYF
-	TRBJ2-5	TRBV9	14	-	TGTGCCAGCAGCGTAACAGGGCTGGAAGAGACCCAGTACTTC	CASSVTGLEETQYF
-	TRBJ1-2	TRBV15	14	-	TGTGCCACCAGCAGAGATCGGGAGGGCTATGGCTACACCTTC	CATSRDREGYGYTF
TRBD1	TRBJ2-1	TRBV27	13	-	TGTGCCAGCAGGACAGGGGTCAGCAATGAGCAGTTCTTC	CASRTGVSNEQFF
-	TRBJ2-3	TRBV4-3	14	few	TGCGCCAGCAGCCCGGACGGCCGCACAGATACGCAGTATTTT	CASSPDGRTDTQYF
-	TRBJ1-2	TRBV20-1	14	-	TGCAGTGCTAGAGATGAATGGCAGCAGCATGGCTACACCTTC	CSARDEWQQHGYTF
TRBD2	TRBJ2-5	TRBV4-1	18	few	TGCGCCAGCAGCCAAGCTGGAAAACTAGCGGGGTGGCAAGAGACCCAGTACTTC	CASSQAGKLAGWQETQYF
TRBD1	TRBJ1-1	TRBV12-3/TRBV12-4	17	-	TGTGCCAGCAGTTTAGGGGGACAGGGGTTTCCGAACACTGAAGCTTTCTTT	CASSLGGQGFPNTEAFF
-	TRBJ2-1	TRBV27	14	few	TGTGCCAGCAGTTTATCGGTCTCCTACAATGAGCAGTTCTTC	CASSLSVSYNEQFF
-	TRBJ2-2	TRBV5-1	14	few	TGCGCCAGCAGCTTGGCCCCCTCGACCGGGGAGCTGTTTTTT	CASSLAPSTGELFF
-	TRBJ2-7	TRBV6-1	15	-	TGTGCCAGCAGTGAAGTCGGTGGCAGCCCTTACGAGCAGTACTTC	CASSEVGGSPYEQYF
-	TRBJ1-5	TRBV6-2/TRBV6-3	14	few	TGTGCCAGCAGTCCAAGGACAAGAAATCAGCCCCAGCATTTT	CASSPRTRNQPQHF
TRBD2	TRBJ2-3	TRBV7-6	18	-	TGTGCCAGCAGCTTAGGGACTAGCGGGGGCTACAGCACAGATACGCAGTATTTT	CASSLGTSGGYSTDTQYF
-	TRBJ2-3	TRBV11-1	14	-	TGTGCCAGCAGCTTAGGATCCAACACAGATACGCAGTATTTT	CASSLGSNTDTQYF
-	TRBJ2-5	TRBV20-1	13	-	TGCAGTGCTATCCCGGGGCTAGAGGAGACCCAGTACTTC	CSAIPGLEETQYF
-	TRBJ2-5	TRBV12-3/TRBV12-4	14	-	TGTGCCAGCAGTTCCGTCGCCTTACAAGAGACCCAGTACTTC	CASSSVALQETQYF
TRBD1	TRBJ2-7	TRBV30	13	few	TGTGCCTGGAGAGGGGGCCTCTCCTACGAGCAGTACTTC	CAWRGGLSYEQYF
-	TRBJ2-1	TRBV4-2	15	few	TGTGCCAGCAGTTTCGAGGGGGGGGCGTACAATGAGCAGTTCTTC	CASSFEGGAYNEQFF
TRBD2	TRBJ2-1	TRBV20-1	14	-	TGCAGTGCTAGTGTACCGGGGGGGGTAGGTGAGCAGTTCTTC	CSASVPGGVGEQFF
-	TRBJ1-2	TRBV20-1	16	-	TGCAGTGCGCCGGGGATCGACAGAAACTTTAACTATGGCTACACCTTC	CSAPGIDRNFNYGYTF
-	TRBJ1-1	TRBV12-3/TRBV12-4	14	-	TGTGCCAGCAGCTCACGGGACATGAACACTGAAGCTTTCTTT	CASSSRDMNTEAFF
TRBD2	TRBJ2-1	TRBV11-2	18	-	TGTGCCAGCAGCCCCGGACTAGCGGGGGGCCAGGGCTACAATGAGCAGTTCTTC	CASSPGLAGGQGYNEQFF
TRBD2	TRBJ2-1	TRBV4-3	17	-	TGCGCCAGCAGCCAAGGCACTAGCGGGGGAGGGGGCAATGAGCAGTTCTTC	CASSQGTSGGGGNEQFF
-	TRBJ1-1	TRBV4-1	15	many	TGCGCCAGCAGCCAAGGGCGACATACGAACACTGAAGCTTTCTTT	CASSQGRHTNTEAFF
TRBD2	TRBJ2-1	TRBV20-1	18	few	TGCAGTGCTAGAGCCGGGACTAGCGGGGGGCCCCACTACAATGAGCAGTTCTTC	CSARAGTSGGPHYNEQFF
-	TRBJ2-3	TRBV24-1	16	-	TGTGCCACCAGTGAGGGACACTCGGCTTTCGCAGATACGCAGTATTTT	CATSEGHSAFADTQYF
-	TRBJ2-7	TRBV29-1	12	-	TGCAGCTCTGGGACTCCGGGCTCCGAGCAGTACTTC	CSSGTPGSEQYF
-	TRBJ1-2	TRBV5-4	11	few	TGTGCCAGCAGCTTACAGGGAACCTACACCTTC	CASSLQGTYTF
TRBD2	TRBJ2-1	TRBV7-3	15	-	TGTGCCAGCAGCTATAGCGGGGGGGCCGCCAATGAGCAGTTCTTC	CASSYSGGAANEQFF
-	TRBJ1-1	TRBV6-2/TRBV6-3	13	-	TGTGCCAGCTCGGCCCCCATGAACACTGAAGCTTTCTTT	CASSAPMNTEAFF
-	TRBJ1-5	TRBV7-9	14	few	TGTGCCAGCAGCTTAGGTCAGGGTGATCAGCCCCAGCATTTT	CASSLGQGDQPQHF
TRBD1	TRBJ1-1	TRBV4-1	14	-	TGCGCCAGCAGCCAAGGGACAGGGTCCACTGAAGCTTTCTTT	CASSQGTGSTEAFF
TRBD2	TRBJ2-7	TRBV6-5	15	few	TGTGTCAGCAGTTACTCGGGGGGGACTACTGGCGAGCAGTACTTC	CVSSYSGGTTGEQYF
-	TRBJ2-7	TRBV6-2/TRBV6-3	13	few	TGTGCCAGCATACAGGCCCGATCTTGGGAGCAGTACTTC	CASIQARSWEQYF
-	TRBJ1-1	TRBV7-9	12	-	TGTGCCAGTACACTGACTAGGGATGAAGCTTTCTTT	CASTLTRDEAFF
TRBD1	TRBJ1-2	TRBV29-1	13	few	TGCAGCGTTGTTCCAGGGGGCCCCTATGGCTACACCTTC	CSVVPGGPYGYTF
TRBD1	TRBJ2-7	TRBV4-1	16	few	TGCGCCAGCAGCCAACGACCCCGGGACAGAAATTACGAGCAGTACTTC	CASSQRPRDRNYEQYF
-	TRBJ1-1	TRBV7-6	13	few	TGTGCCAGCAGCTTAGAACAGGGACAAGAAGCTTTCTTT	CASSLEQGQEAFF
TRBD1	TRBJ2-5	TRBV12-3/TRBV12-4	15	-	TGTGCCAGCACTTCGCATGACAGGGGGCATGAGACCCAGTACTTC	CASTSHDRGHETQYF
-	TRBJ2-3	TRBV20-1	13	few	TGCAGTGCTAGATCCCGGGGTGGAGATACGCAGTATTTT	CSARSRGGDTQYF
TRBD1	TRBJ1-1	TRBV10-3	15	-	TGTGCCATCAGTGAGTCCGGGACAGGGCACACTGAAGCTTTCTTT	CAISESGTGHTEAFF
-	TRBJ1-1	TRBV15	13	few	TGTGCCACCAGCAGTCGGATGAACACTGAAGCTTTCTTT	CATSSRMNTEAFF